Each of the 3 T cell receptor beta chains below was sequenced from the same sample in a study of blood T cell repertoires in COVID-19. TCRdb's table, derived via immunoSEQ multiplex PCR, lists solely in-frame clones and lacks some. The sample lists about 110,000 clones; 80% to 90% were seen once. What was sequenced was peripheral blood. The receptors here all came from a human donor in a cohort sampled during active COVID-19.

The CDR3: CASSPRGGGNEKLFF. DNA for the CDR3: TGTGCCAGCAGCCCTAGGGGGGGTGGGAATGAAAAACTGTTTTTT. The chain is built from TRBV7-2 and TRBJ1-4, with D possibly TRBD1 on 6 matching bases. V was trimmed by 5 bases and J by 5 bases, leaving 15 bases between them. This CDR3 has 15 residues. Germline V gene lookup returns CDR1 SGHTA and CDR2 FQGNSA.

This clone was recorded once. This sequence joins TRBV10-1 and TRBJ1-1; the D gene is possibly TRBD1 (6 bases). Trimming took 5 bases from V and 1 from J, leaving 14 bases between them. The CDR3 length is 15 residues. Germline assignment: CDR1 WNHNN and CDR2 SYGVQD (reference sequence). The CDR3 sequence is CASSPGGLANTEAFF. The DNA for the CDR3 is TGCGCCAGCAGTCCCGGGGGGCTTGCGAACACTGAAGCTTTCTTT.

This clone was counted a single time. The V call is TRBV6-1, the J call TRBJ1-3; D ambiguous. The V end was cut by 2 bases, the J end by 5 bases, with 10 bases between. CDR1 and CDR2 (germline): MNHNS, SASEGT. The CDR3 has 14 residues. The CDR3 DNA follows: TGTGCCAGCAGTGAAACTCATGGTAGAAACACCATATATTTT. It specifies CASSETHGRNTIYF.